These 24 T cell receptor beta chains originate from one sample sequenced in a study of blood T cell repertoires in COVID-19. Sequenced by immunoSEQ multiplex PCR; TCRdb stores in-frame clones only, minus some. The sample carries tens of thousands of clones, about four fifths recorded once. Material: peripheral blood. The receptors stem from a human donor in a cohort sampled during active COVID-19.

This sequence joins TRBV6-5 and TRBJ1-6; D is ambiguous. Germline V gene sequence: CDR1 MNHEY, CDR2 SVGAGI. The CDR3 is 15 residues long. Trimming cost V 6 bases and J 7 bases, with 16 bases left between them. CDR3 residues: CASREGALGNSPLHF. CDR3 in DNA: TGTGCCAGCAGGGAGGGTGCCTTGGGAAATTCACCCCTCCACTTT.

The rearrangement uses TRBV7-2 and TRBJ1-2, with a weak D call TRBD1 (6 bases). V was cut by 3 bases and J by 2 bases, with 13 bases left in between. Per the germline V gene, CDR1 is SGHTA and CDR2 is FQGNSA. The CDR3 loop spans 15 amino acids. The CDR3, as DNA: TGTGCCAGCAGCTTTGTCAGGGGAAGAAACTATGGCTACACCTTC. Residues: CASSFVRGRNYGYTF. The entire variable domain, with the rest obtained from reference TRBV7-2 and TRBJ1-2, is as follows: GAGVSQSPSNKVTEKGKDVELRCDPISGHTALYWYRQSLGQGLEFLIYFQGNSAPDKSGLPSDRFSAERTGGSVSTLTIQRTQQEDSAVYLCASSFVRGRNYGYTFGSGTRLTVV.

V and J are TRBV13 and TRBJ2-7; 11 nucleotides agree with TRBD2. V was pared by 0 bases and J by 6 bases, with 1 base of the junction left unmatched. There are 14 residues in the CDR3. Per germline, CDR1 PRHDT and CDR2 FYEKMQ (reference sequence). The DNA of the CDR3 is TGTGCCAGCAGCTTAGGGCTAGCGGGAGGCGAGCAGTACTTC. Protein: CASSLGLAGGEQYF.

The chain employs TRBV28 and TRBJ1-4; no definite D call. The CDR3 totals 13 residues. Trimming stripped 6 bases from V and 10 bases from J, with 15 bases between. Germline loops: CDR1 MDHEN, CDR2 SYDVKM. The CDR3 nucleotides are TGTGCCAGCAGAGCGGGATCCACGGGAAAACTGTTTTTT. Its translation: CASRAGSTGKLFF.

The rearrangement links TRBV5-1 to TRBJ2-7, with a tentative D call TRBD1 (5 bases). Trimming pared 4 bases from V and 2 bases from J, leaving 10 bases between. Germline V gene sequence: CDR1 SGHRS, CDR2 YFSETQ. This CDR3 is built from 13 residues. The CDR3 sequence: CASSQMGPYEQYF. The CDR3, as DNA: TGCGCCAGCAGCCAGATGGGGCCCTACGAGCAGTACTTC.

The chain is built from TRBV30 and TRBJ1-2; 7 bases fit TRBD1. There are 15 residues in the CDR3. V gave up 0 bases and J gave up 7 bases; unmatched junction bases: 11. Germline V gene sequence: CDR1 GTSNPN, CDR2 SVGIG (reference sequence). The CDR3 sequence is CAWSVREGARSGYTF. CDR3 DNA sequence: TGTGCCTGGAGTGTACGGGAGGGGGCGAGATCTGGCTACACCTTC.

The rearrangement links TRBV5-4 to TRBJ2-7, with D possibly matching TRBD2 (7 bases). The CDR3 spans 14 residues. Trimming left V 0 bases short and J 4 bases short, with 11 bases between. Per germline, CDR1 SGHNT and CDR2 YYREEE (reference sequence). The CDR3 here is CASSLEGGEYEQYF. Written as DNA, the CDR3 is TGTGCCAGCAGCTTGGAGGGGGGGGAGTACGAGCAGTACTTC.

V is TRBV28 and J is TRBJ2-7; 8 bases are a match to TRBD2. The CDR3 contains 17 residues. Germline CDR1 is MDHEN and CDR2 is SYDVKM. The J segment lost 4 bases and the V segment lost 8 bases, leaving 19 bases of the junction unmatched. The CDR3 bases are TGTGCCAGCGGGTTCAGGCTAGCGGGCGGGGCAGGGTACGAGCAGTACTTC. It yields the protein CASGFRLAGGAGYEQYF.

J is TRBJ1-2 and V is TRBV4-2; no clear D gene. With 7 bases removed from V and 6 bases from J, the gap between germline ends came to 18 bases. The germline CDR1 and CDR2 sequences are LGHNA and YNFKEQ. The CDR3 runs 14 residues. CDR3 amino acids: CASTTIGGLDGYTF. DNA of the CDR3: TGTGCCAGCACCACGATCGGAGGGTTAGATGGCTACACCTTC.

The chain uses TRBV28 and TRBJ1-6; TRBD1 matches at 8 bases. CDR1 is MDHEN, CDR2 SYDVKM, per germline. The CDR3 is 15 residues long. Losses at the gene ends were 8 bases for V and 8 bases for J; bases not matched to a gene: 11. DNA for the CDR3: TGTGCCAGCTCCGACGCAGGGGGCCTTTATTCACCCCTCCACTTT. Translation: CASSDAGGLYSPLHF.

This chain joins TRBV28 and TRBJ2-5; 13 positions match TRBD2. The ends lost 5 bases at V and 5 bases at J; junction bases unmatched: 11. The CDR3 extends over 17 amino acids. Germline values: CDR1 MDHEN, CDR2 SYDVKM. The CDR3 nucleotides read TGTGCCAGCAGTATCCGAGGACTAGCGGGAGTTCGGGAGACCCAGTACTTC. Protein sequence: CASSIRGLAGVRETQYF.

The chain joins TRBV7-6 to TRBJ2-2, with 8 bases aligning to TRBD2. Germline V gene sequence: CDR1 SGHVS, CDR2 FNYEAQ. CDR3 length equals 15 residues. With V trimmed by 5 bases and J by 0 bases, 2 bases remained unmatched. CDR3 nucleotides: TGTGCCAGCAGCAAACTAGCGGCGAACACCGGGGAGCTGTTTTTT. Encoded protein: CASSKLAANTGELFF.

This chain links TRBV18 with TRBJ2-7; the D gene is possibly TRBD1 (7 bases). Deletions cut 4 bases from V and 5 bases from J, with 15 bases between. This CDR3 spans 14 amino acids. The germline gives CDR1 KGHSH, CDR2 LQKENI. The CDR3 spells CASSHGAGGNEQYF. The DNA of the CDR3 is TGTGCCAGCTCACATGGGGCAGGGGGGAACGAGCAGTACTTC.

The rearrangement links TRBV6-5 to TRBJ2-7; 10 bases align to TRBD2. The CDR3 is 14 amino acids. CDR1 is MNHEY, CDR2 SVGAGI, per germline. J was trimmed by 1 base and V by 10 bases; bases with no gene match: 7. This CDR3 is CATVGLAISYEQYF. The CDR3 DNA sequence: TGTGCCACCGTGGGACTAGCGATTTCCTACGAGCAGTACTTC.

The table lists this clone with a few counts. This rearrangement joins TRBV28 to TRBJ1-2; tentative D call: TRBD1 (6 bases). Germline CDR1 reads MDHEN; CDR2 reads SYDVKM. V lost 7 bases, J lost 10 bases, and 16 bases lay in between. This CDR3 comprises 12 residues. The CDR3 DNA follows: TGTGCCAGCATGGGGGACACGTCTTTCTACACCTTC. Translating it yields CASMGDTSFYTF.

This clone came up a few times. V and J are TRBV28 and TRBJ1-5, with a weak D call TRBD1 (5 bases). From germline, CDR1 is MDHEN and CDR2 SYDVKM. The CDR3 totals 18 residues. The V and J ends lost 2 bases and 5 bases respectively, with 22 bases between them. DNA for the CDR3: TGTGCCAGCAGTTTACCGACCGCGGCCAGGGTACACGATCAGCCCCAGCATTTT. Translating it yields CASSLPTAARVHDQPQHF. Full variable domain (rest looked up from reference TRBV28 and TRBJ1-5): DVKVTQSSRYLVKRTGEKVFLECVQDMDHENMFWYRQDPGLGLRLIYFSYDVKMKEKGDIPEGYSVSREKKERFSLILESASTNQTSMYLCASSLPTAARVHDQPQHFGDGTRLSIL.

The V call is TRBV19, the J call TRBJ2-6; D is perhaps TRBD2 (6 bases). From germline, CDR1 is LNHDA and CDR2 SQIVND (reference sequence). Trimming cost V 6 bases and J 2 bases, with 11 bases left between them. This CDR3 region has 15 residues. CDR3 in amino acids: CASRTREAGANVLTF. The CDR3 nucleotides read TGTGCCAGTAGAACCAGGGAGGCTGGGGCCAACGTCCTGACTTTC.

V gene TRBV7-2 combines with J gene TRBJ2-7; 10 nucleotides agree with TRBD2. Germline CDR1 reads SGHTA; CDR2 reads FQGNSA. V lost 5 bases to trimming and J lost 3 bases; unmatched junction nucleotides: 10. The CDR3 has 16 amino acids. DNA for the CDR3: TGTGCCAGCAGCCCCGATCGCGCTAGCGGGAGCTACGAGCAGTACTTC. It encodes CASSPDRASGSYEQYF.

The chain couples TRBV10-1 to TRBJ2-3; 11 nucleotides match TRBD2. Germline V gene lookup returns CDR1 WNHNN and CDR2 SYGVQD (reference sequence). V dropped 4 bases and J dropped 7; count of bases not matched to a gene: 7. The CDR3 runs to 15 residues. The CDR3 DNA reads as TGCGCCAGCAGTGCGTCTAGCGGGAGGTGGAATACGCAGTATTTT. This codes for CASSASSGRWNTQYF.

This clone showed up just a few times. V is TRBV3-1 (or the pseudogene TRBV3-2) and J is TRBJ1-1, with TRBD1 as a possible D gene (5 bases). The length of the CDR3 is 16 residues. V gave up 2 bases and J gave up 1 base, with 14 bases separating them. The germline CDR1 and CDR2 sequences are LGHDT and YNNKEL (reference sequence). The DNA for the CDR3 is TGTGCCAGCAGCCAATCTTTCGGGGGAGGGAACACTGAAGCTTTCTTT. It codes for CASSQSFGGGNTEAFF.

The V call is TRBV11-3, the J call TRBJ2-7, with a tentative D call TRBD1 (5 bases). The CDR3 is 14 residues long. Germline V CDR1 and CDR2: SGHNT, YENEEA. Trimming stripped 2 bases from V and 7 bases from J, with 15 bases between. CDR3 protein: CASSLNQGSREQYF. The DNA of the CDR3 is TGTGCCAGCAGCTTAAACCAGGGTTCGCGAGAGCAGTACTTC.

About this clone itself: Additional DNA sequences in this sample encode the identical CDR3. This chain links TRBV28 with TRBJ1-2, with TRBD1 matching 7 bases. This CDR3 has 13 residues. V trimming: 3 bases; J trimming: 2 bases; junction bases outside the gene matches: 0. Germline V gene lookup returns CDR1 MDHEN and CDR2 SYDVKM. The CDR3 loop reads CASSLTGNYGYTF. The CDR3 DNA sequence: TGTGCCAGCAGTTTGACAGGGAACTATGGCTACACCTTC.

This clone was counted once. This rearrangement joins TRBV5-4 to TRBJ2-7; 8 bases are shared with TRBD1. Germline trimming cut 4 bases from V and 2 bases from J; bases unmatched to any gene: 8. The germline V gene has CDR1 SGHNT and CDR2 YYREEE (reference sequence). The CDR3 has 15 amino acids. This chain's CDR3 is CASSLQGAQAYEQYF. The CDR3 DNA is TGTGCCAGCAGCCTCCAGGGGGCGCAGGCCTACGAGCAGTACTTC.

The V call is TRBV9, the J call TRBJ1-2, with D tentatively TRBD1 (5 bases). V dropped 0 bases and J dropped 1 base, with 10 bases sitting between them. The germline CDR1 and CDR2 sequences are SGDLS and YYNGEE. The CDR3 loop spans 15 amino acids. CDR3 in DNA: TGTGCCAGCAGCGTAGGCCGGGGGGATAACTATGGCTACACCTTC. It encodes CASSVGRGDNYGYTF. The full variable domain, with the rest looked up from reference TRBV9 and TRBJ1-2, is DSGVTQTPKHLITATGQRVTLRCSPRSGDLSVYWYQQSLDQGLQFLIQYYNGEERAKGNILERFSAQQFPDLHSELNLSSLELGDSALYFCASSVGRGDNYGYTFGSGTRLTVV.